This T cell receptor beta chain is drawn from a study of shared clonotypes between healthy human individuals (dated by TCRdb to 2018 to 2020). At the level of the whole study: The cohort included three men and a couple of women between 18 and 49 years of age. To increase sequencing depth and limit assay-specific biases, TCR repertoire library preparation and sequencing were carried out by different laboratories using diverse techniques. Leukapheresis yielded between about 0.8 and 9.5 billion PBMCs per donor. Blood TCR repertoires of a handful of healthy adults were deeply sequenced to estimate repertoire size and the extent of clonotype sharing between individuals. For each donor, CD4 naive and CD4 memory were each run on three plates, CD8 naive on two plates, and CD8 memory on one plate.

Using the deep immunoSEQ assay, TCR CDR3 regions were amplified from genomic DNA by multiplex PCR. Genomic DNA extracted from each cell subset was distributed evenly over all wells of several immunoSEQ 96-well plates, and each plate served as one replicate. For sorted subsets, approximately 210 ng of genomic DNA, equivalent to some 30,000 T cell genomes, went into each replicate PCR. Purified libraries were measured with a Qubit 3.0 fluorometer, size-checked on a Bioanalyzer 2100, and measured again with the KAPA Library Quantification kit. Every immunoSEQ 96-well plate was sequenced on a separate single-read 150-cycle Illumina NextSeq 550 flow cell. The paper's processing steps were these. Because the immunoSEQ output held only junctional sequences and lacked quality scores, the filtering could not match the filtering applied to full-length reads. To assign V/J genes and CDR3, sequences were annotated using PyIR, a Python wrapper for IgBLAST v1.9, with IMGT germline references. Reads were filtered out if the reads had weak V/J assignments (E-value above 1e-6), no CDR3, stop codons, out-of-frame junctions, or ambiguous translated residues. V3J clonotypes were defined as sequences sharing the same inferred V gene, J gene, and CDR3 amino acid sequence. Percentage overlap between repertoires was calculated by dividing the number of shared unique clonotypes by the size of the smaller repertoire. Richness of each repertoire was evaluated using RTK rarefaction, the Chao1 estimator, and Recon v2.1 estimates of unobserved clonotypes. OLGA was used to compute generation probabilities for all TCRbeta clonotypes that the gDNA method yielded from a few donors. Entries here come from immuneACCESS through TCRdb and include only in-frame sequences with V and J called. Some clones fail to appear in such tables; in the studies checked, an unresolved V gene covers under half of the shortfall, and the cause of the remainder is unknown. V and J calls and clone size are given by that table; D and trimming were obtained from the DNA. The sample table records millions of clones; 85% to 95% of these occur just once. 0.13% of the sample is in the top ten clones.

Healthy HIV-negative adults with no recently reported acute infections or vaccinations were included as donors. Every donor was a Caucasian adult residing in Nashville, Tennessee, USA. CD4+ T cells were enriched by magnetic negative selection, after which naive cells were positively selected on CD45RA and the negative fraction was taken as the memory subset. After blood collection by leukapheresis, PBMCs were isolated using Ficoll-Histopaque density gradient centrifugation and then cryopreserved in the vapor phase of liquid nitrogen. Analytical flow cytometry was used to check the purity and quantity of each magnetically sorted T cell population. Genomic DNA was isolated from every sorted fraction and measured by UV absorbance on a Nanodrop 2000c. Looking up the germline V gene yields CDR1 MDHEN and CDR2 SYDVKM. V is cut by 5 bases and J by 4 bases, and the space between the germline ends is 7 bases. From cysteine to phenylalanine, the CDR3 is 12 amino acids long. Only CDR3 DNA is held: 36 bases, read in frame from base 1.

Findings and caveats that apply to the study as a whole: Sampling was restricted to blood, and TCR repertoires in tissue are likely to differ from TCR repertoires in blood. Based on pairwise subsampling, the degree of clonotype sharing among donors was expected to be affected by sequencing depth. Larger estimated clonotype richness was generally found for naive subsets than for memory subsets. The small number of donors limited the genetic and exposure-history diversity represented. Rarefaction of sorted-subset datasets indicated incomplete sequencing despite the large sequencing depth. Sharing across several donors was observed for roughly 5.4% of naive CD4, 3% to 3.5% of naive CD8, 2% to 2.5% of memory CD4, and roughly 0.4% of memory CD8 clonotypes. Compared with non-shared clonotypes, the clonotypes found in all four sorted-subset donors had higher generation probabilities.

A note on this clone: Its antigen has not been determined. Base qualities are not provided; no much larger clone lies one nucleotide away.

The clonotype originates from a man younger than 35 in good health. The chain joins TRBV28 to TRBJ2-3, with no confidently assigned D gene. The sequencing sample was made of naive CD4+ T cells sorted from blood. The cell subset or site label, as the study defines it: CD45RA+ positively selected. The CDR3 region reads CASSAQSDTQYF. The DNA sequence is TGTGCCAGCAGTGCCCAGTCAGATACGCAGTATTTT. The full variable domain, completed from the reference TRBV28 and TRBJ2-3 proteins outside the CDR3, reads DVKVTQSSRYLVKRTGEKVFLECVQDMDHENMFWYRQDPGLGLRLIYFSYDVKMKEKGDIPEGYSVSREKKERFSLILESASTNQTSMYLCASSAQSDTQYFGPGTRLTVL.